These 6 T cell receptor beta chains were sequenced from one sample in a study of blood T cell repertoires in COVID-19. The table came from immunoSEQ multiplex PCR; TCRdb's copy has only in-frame clones and leaves some out. The repertoire consists of 200,000 to 250,000 clones, with roughly 88% occurring once and the leading ten covering roughly 3.7%. The specimen was PBMCs or T cells enriched from blood (not recorded which). Receptors were obtained from a woman aged 25 to 39 who had been exposed to COVID-19.

The chain joins TRBV9 to TRBJ1-1; the match to TRBD1 covers 9 bases. Unmatched junction bases numbered 6, after V lost 4 bases and J lost 5 bases. The CDR3 is made up of 14 amino acids. Germline loops: CDR1 SGDLS, CDR2 YYNGEE. The CDR3 sequence: CASSRTGVGTEAFF. CDR3 sequence (DNA): TGTGCCAGCAGCCGGACAGGGGTAGGGACTGAAGCTTTCTTT.

CDR3 region: CASSISGRRNNEQFF. The CDR3, as DNA: TGTGCCAGCAGTATTAGCGGGAGAAGAAACAATGAGCAGTTCTTC. The V call is TRBV27, the J call TRBJ2-1; 9 bases map to TRBD2. Germline loops: CDR1 MNHEY, CDR2 SMNVEV (reference sequence). Trimming took 5 bases from V and 5 from J; bases not matched to a gene: 7. The CDR3 totals 15 residues.

The chain is built from TRBV3-1 (or the pseudogene TRBV3-2) and TRBJ1-2; no reliable D call. From germline, CDR1 is LGHDT and CDR2 YNNKEL (reference sequence). The CDR3 extends over 13 amino acids. V lost 6 bases and J lost 3, with 11 bases in between. The CDR3 protein is CASSRNRDYGYTF. In DNA form, the CDR3 reads TGTGCCAGCAGTCGAAACCGGGACTATGGCTACACCTTC.

This chain links TRBV6-5 with TRBJ1-3; D gene unclear. Germline CDR1 reads MNHEY; CDR2 reads SVGAGI. The CDR3 spans 14 residues. Trimming shortened V by 3 bases and J by 4 bases, and 10 bases separated the two germline ends. Here the CDR3 reads CASSYDSRGNTIYF. CDR3 DNA: TGTGCCAGCAGTTATGACTCCCGAGGAAACACCATATATTTT.

This rearrangement joins TRBV7-2 to TRBJ2-7; 11 positions agree with TRBD2. J was trimmed by 5 bases and V by 5 bases; bases with no gene match: 11. CDR3 length: 16 residues. Germline V gene data show CDR1 as SGHTA and CDR2 as FQGNSA. The CDR3 protein is CASSPHLAGGWHEQYF. In DNA form, the CDR3 reads TGTGCCAGCAGCCCCCACCTAGCGGGAGGTTGGCACGAGCAGTACTTC.

V gene TRBV5-5 combines with J gene TRBJ1-5; D is possibly TRBD1 (5 bases). CDR1 SGHKS and CDR2 YYEKEE come from the germline V gene (reference sequence). The CDR3 consists of 14 residues. Trimming shortened V by 4 bases and J by 0 bases, and 8 bases separated the two germline ends. CDR3 in amino acids: CASSPGLSNQPQHF. Written as DNA, the CDR3 is TGTGCCAGCAGCCCGGGACTTAGCAATCAGCCCCAGCATTTT. The complete variable domain, with remaining parts taken from reference TRBV5-5 and TRBJ1-5, reads DAGVTQSPTHLIKTRGQQVTLRCSPISGHKSVSWYQQVLGQGPQFIFQYYEKEERGRGNFPDRFSARQFPNYSSELNVNALLLGDSALYLCASSPGLSNQPQHFGDGTRLSIL.